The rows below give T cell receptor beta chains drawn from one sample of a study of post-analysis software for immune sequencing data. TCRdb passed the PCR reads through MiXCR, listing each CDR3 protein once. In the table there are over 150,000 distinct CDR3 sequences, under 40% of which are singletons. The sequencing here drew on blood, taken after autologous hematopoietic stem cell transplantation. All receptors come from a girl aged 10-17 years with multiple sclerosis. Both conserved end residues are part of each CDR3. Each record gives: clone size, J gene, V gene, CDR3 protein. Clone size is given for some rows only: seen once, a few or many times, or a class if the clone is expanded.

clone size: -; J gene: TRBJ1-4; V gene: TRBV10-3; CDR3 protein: CAISPRGSLGEKLFF
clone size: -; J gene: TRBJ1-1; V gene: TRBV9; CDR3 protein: CASRPPRGANTEAFF
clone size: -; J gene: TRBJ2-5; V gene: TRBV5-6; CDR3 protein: CASSPDRISGETQYF
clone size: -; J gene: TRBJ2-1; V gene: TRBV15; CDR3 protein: CPTSRAEVGNEQFF
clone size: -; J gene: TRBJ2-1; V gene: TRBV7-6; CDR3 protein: CASSLLAGNNEQFF
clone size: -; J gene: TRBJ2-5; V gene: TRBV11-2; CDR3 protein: CASSTWTGEETQYF
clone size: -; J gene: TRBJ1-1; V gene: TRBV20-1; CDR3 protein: CSAGRTGRTEAFF
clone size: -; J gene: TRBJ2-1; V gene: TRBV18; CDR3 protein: CASSPGGRAYNEQVF
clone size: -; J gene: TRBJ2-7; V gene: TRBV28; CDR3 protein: CASSLPPPYEQYF
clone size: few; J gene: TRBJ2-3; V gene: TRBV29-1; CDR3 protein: CSVVEGITDTQYF
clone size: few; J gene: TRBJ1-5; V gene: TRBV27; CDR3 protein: CASKQGRGNQPQHF
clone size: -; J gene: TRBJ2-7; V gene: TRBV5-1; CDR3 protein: CASSDPGLADYEQYF
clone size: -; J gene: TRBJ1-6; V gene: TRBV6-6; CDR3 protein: CASSYGVRGNSPLHF
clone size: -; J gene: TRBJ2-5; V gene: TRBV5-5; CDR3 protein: CASSQNGQETQYF
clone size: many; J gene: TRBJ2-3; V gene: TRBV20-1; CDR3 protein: CSGFAGVTDTQYF
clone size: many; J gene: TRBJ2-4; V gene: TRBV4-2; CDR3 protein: CASSQEWLGDSGGHRENIQYF
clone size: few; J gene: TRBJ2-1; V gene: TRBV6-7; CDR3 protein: CASSKLAVGYNEQFF
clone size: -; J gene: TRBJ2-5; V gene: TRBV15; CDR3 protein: CATSRGGPETQYF
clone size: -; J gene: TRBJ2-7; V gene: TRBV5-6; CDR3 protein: CASSLGLDSIYEQYF
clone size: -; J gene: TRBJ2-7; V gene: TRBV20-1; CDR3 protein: CSASRRQGADEQYF
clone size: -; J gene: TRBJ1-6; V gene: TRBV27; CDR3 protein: CASSSVGTGASPLHF
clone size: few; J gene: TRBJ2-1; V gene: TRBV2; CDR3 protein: CASTAGGRGASYNEQFF
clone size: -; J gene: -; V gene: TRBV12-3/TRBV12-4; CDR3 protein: CASSSARTQYF
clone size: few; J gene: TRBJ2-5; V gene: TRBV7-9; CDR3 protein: CASSPRDIGGETQYF
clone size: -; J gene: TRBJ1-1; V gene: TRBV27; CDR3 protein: CASSLSGYTEAFF
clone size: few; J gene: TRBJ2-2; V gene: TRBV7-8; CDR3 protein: CASSARLAGAPTGELFF
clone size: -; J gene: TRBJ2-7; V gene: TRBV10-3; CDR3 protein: CAISAVRDTVFPTTYEQYF
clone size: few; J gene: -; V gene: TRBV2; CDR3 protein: CASIGRSSGSSYNEQYF
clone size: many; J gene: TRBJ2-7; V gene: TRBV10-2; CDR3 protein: CASSDSGQGYEQYF
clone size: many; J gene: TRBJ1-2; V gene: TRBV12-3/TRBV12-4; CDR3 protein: CASSLGAHSYGYTF
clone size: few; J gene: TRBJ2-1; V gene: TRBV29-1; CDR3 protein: CSVRSGSGYEQFF
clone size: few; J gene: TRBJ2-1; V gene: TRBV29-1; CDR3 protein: CSVDDRGDYNEQFF
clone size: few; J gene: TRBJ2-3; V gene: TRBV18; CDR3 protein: CASSPLNIGGADTQYF
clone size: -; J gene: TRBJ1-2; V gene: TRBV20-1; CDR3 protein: CSAPSGEYGYTF
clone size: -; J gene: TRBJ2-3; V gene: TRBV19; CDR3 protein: CASSIRLGRTDTQYF
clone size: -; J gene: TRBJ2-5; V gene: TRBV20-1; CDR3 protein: CSATLAGGRETQYF
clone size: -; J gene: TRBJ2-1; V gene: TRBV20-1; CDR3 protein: CSTNIAGPQDEQFF
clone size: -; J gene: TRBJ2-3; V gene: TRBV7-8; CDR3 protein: CASSLNVGSPTDTQYF
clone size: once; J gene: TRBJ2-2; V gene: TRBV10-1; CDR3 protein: CASSERPGTSGGELFF
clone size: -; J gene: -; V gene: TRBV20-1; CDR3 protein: CSAIRTSGTYEQYF
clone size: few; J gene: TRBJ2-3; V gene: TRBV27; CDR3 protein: CASSLGVTDTQYF
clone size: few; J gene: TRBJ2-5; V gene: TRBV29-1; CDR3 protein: CSVEDDRDYQETQYF
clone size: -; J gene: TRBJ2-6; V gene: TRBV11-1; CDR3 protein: CASSLVGRSLHSGANVLTF
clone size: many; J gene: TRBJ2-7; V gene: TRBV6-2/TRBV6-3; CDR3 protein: CASSYGGSYEQYF
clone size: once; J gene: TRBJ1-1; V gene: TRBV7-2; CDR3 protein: CAARYGVGNTEAFF
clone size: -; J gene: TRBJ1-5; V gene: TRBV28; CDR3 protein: CASSPQWGFGPQHF
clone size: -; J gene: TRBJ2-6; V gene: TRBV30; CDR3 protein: CAWNRVSISGANVLTF